Each of the 29 T cell receptor beta chains below was sequenced from the same sample in a study of blood T cell repertoires in COVID-19. Sequencing used immunoSEQ multiplex PCR; TCRdb keeps in-frame clones, though not all of them. The table has a few hundred thousand clones, 88% seen once. Source material: PBMCs or T cells enriched from blood (not recorded which). All receptors come from a woman aged 18-29 years who had recovered from COVID-19.

This chain links TRBV18 with TRBJ1-2; weak D call: TRBD1 (6 bases). The CDR3 covers 15 residues. Trimming removed 1 base at V and 6 bases at J, with 15 bases between. The germline CDR1 and CDR2 sequences are KGHSH and LQKENI. The CDR3 reads CASSPLSPSGDGYTF. The CDR3 DNA reads as TGTGCCAGCTCACCACTAAGCCCGTCAGGGGATGGCTACACCTTC. Complete variable domain (other parts from reference TRBV18 and TRBJ1-2): NAGVMQNPRHLVRRRGQEARLRCSPMKGHSHVYWYRQLPEEGLKFMVYLQKENIIDESGMPKERFSAEFPKEGPSILRIQQVVRGDSAAYFCASSPLSPSGDGYTFGSGTRLTVV.

J is TRBJ1-2 and V is TRBV28; the match to TRBD1 covers 10 bases. The CDR3 is made up of 13 amino acids. Germline V gene data show CDR1 as MDHEN and CDR2 as SYDVKM. After removal of 5 bases from V and 8 bases from J, the junction contained 5 bases not matched to a gene. CDR3 sequence reads: CASSRQGAPGYTF. CDR3 DNA sequence: TGTGCCAGCAGTCGACAGGGGGCGCCGGGCTACACCTTC.

The V call is TRBV3-1 (or the pseudogene TRBV3-2), the J call TRBJ2-5; D gene ambiguous. Trimming left V 5 bases short and J 6 bases short, with 22 bases between. The CDR3 runs 16 residues. CDR1 and CDR2 (germline): LGHDT, YNNKEL (reference sequence). Here the CDR3 reads CASSSRLSIAVQTQYF. The DNA of the CDR3 is TGTGCCAGCAGCTCGCGCCTCTCGATAGCAGTACAGACCCAGTACTTC.

The chain has TRBV5-1 and TRBJ2-1; the match to TRBD2 covers 11 bases. The length of the CDR3 is 17 residues. Germline loops: CDR1 SGHRS, CDR2 YFSETQ. Trimming took 0 bases from V and 6 from J; bases not matched to a gene: 8. CDR3 protein: CASSLVAGGLQRNEQFF. CDR3 DNA: TGCGCCAGCAGCTTGGTAGCGGGGGGGCTTCAGCGCAATGAGCAGTTCTTC.

CDR3 DNA: TGTGCCAGCAGTGAAACAGGGTTCAGCTCCTACGAGCAGTACTTC. It specifies CASSETGFSSYEQYF. The J gene is TRBJ2-7, the V gene TRBV6-1; a weak D match, TRBD1 (6 bases). This CDR3 is 15 amino acids long. V was clipped by 2 bases and J by 0 bases, with 11 bases between them. Looked up from germline, CDR1 is MNHNS and CDR2 is SASEGT.

This chain links TRBV18 with TRBJ1-4; D call uncertain. CDR3 length equals 13 residues. Germline V gene lookup returns CDR1 KGHSH and CDR2 LQKENI. The V end was cut by 6 bases, the J end by 0 bases, with 5 bases between. The CDR3 DNA follows: TGTGCCAGCTCCACTCCAACTAATGAAAAACTGTTTTTT. It specifies CASSTPTNEKLFF.

The chain links TRBV15 to TRBJ2-6; TRBD1 aligns across 7 bases. Germline lookup yields CDR1 LNHNV and CDR2 YYDKDF (reference sequence). J was trimmed by 0 bases and V by 3 bases; bases with no gene match: 20. This CDR3 comprises 22 residues. The CDR3 sequence is CATSSLAPPRGLPSSGANVLTF. CDR3 nucleotides: TGTGCCACCAGCAGCTTGGCACCCCCTAGGGGGCTTCCCTCCTCTGGGGCCAACGTCCTGACTTTC.

This clone was found once. The chain links TRBV7-2 to TRBJ1-1; TRBD1 matches 7 bases. This CDR3 has 13 amino acids. Germline assignment: CDR1 SGHTA and CDR2 FQGNSA. J lost 5 bases, V lost 3 bases, and 3 bases had no gene match. The CDR3 protein is CASSFDRETEAFF. As DNA, the CDR3 is TGTGCCAGCAGCTTTGACAGGGAGACTGAAGCTTTCTTT.

CDR3 protein: CAWTHGWTSPSTDTQYF. In nucleotides, the CDR3 is TGTGCCTGGACCCACGGGTGGACTTCCCCTAGCACAGATACGCAGTATTTT. The chain employs TRBV30 and TRBJ2-3; D is possibly TRBD2 (5 bases). Deletions cut 4 bases from V and 0 bases from J, with 20 bases between. The V gene's germline CDR1 is GTSNPN and CDR2 SVGIG (reference sequence). The CDR3 is 17 amino acids.

This clone was recorded a few times. The V and J genes are TRBV5-4 and TRBJ2-5; TRBD1 matches at 7 bases. The CDR3 is made up of 13 amino acids. Germline V lookup: CDR1 SGHNT, CDR2 YYREEE (reference sequence). J gave up 3 bases and V 5 bases, and 4 bases lay outside the gene matches. The DNA of the CDR3 is TGTGCCAGCAGGGGGGACAGTAAAGAGACCCAGTACTTC. Translating gives CASRGDSKETQYF.

The chain is built from TRBV5-8 and TRBJ1-1; TRBD1 matches at 8 bases. CDR1 and CDR2 from the germline V gene are SGHTS and YDEGEE. V dropped 3 bases and J dropped 4; count of bases not matched to a gene: 8. The CDR3 covers 15 residues. CDR3 coding DNA: TGTGCCAGCAGCTCGCGACAGGGGTTTCTCACTGAAGCTTTCTTT. This sequence encodes CASSSRQGFLTEAFF.

This sequence joins TRBV28 and TRBJ1-2; no firm D call. V dropped 7 bases and J dropped 4 bases, with 16 bases sitting between them. The CDR3 totals 14 residues. The germline CDR1 and CDR2 sequences are MDHEN and SYDVKM. CDR3 loop: CASTGDPGVYGYTF. The DNA of the CDR3 is TGTGCCAGCACCGGGGATCCGGGCGTCTATGGCTACACCTTC.

The rearrangement uses TRBV4-1 and TRBJ2-2; 8 bases are a match to TRBD1. CDR1 MGHRA and CDR2 YSYEKL come from the germline V gene. The CDR3 consists of 13 residues. V shed 4 bases, J shed 6 bases, and the junction held 1 base outside the gene matches. Here the CDR3 DNA reads TGCGCCAGCAGCCTACAGGGGGCCGGGGAGCTGTTTTTT. Its protein is CASSLQGAGELFF.

V gene TRBV29-1 combines with J gene TRBJ1-1; D gene ambiguous. Deletions cut 5 bases from V and 4 bases from J, with 8 bases between. The CDR3 covers 11 residues. Germline V CDR1 and CDR2: SQVTM, ANQGSEA. For the CDR3, the DNA is TGCAGCGTTCCCCGGGGCACTGAAGCTTTCTTT. Encoded protein: CSVPRGTEAFF.

This CDR3 reads CASTSGGTDTQYF. CDR3 DNA: TGTGCCAGCACCTCGGGGGGGACAGATACGCAGTATTTT. V is TRBV7-3 and J is TRBJ2-3; TRBD2 matches at 8 bases. Germline V CDR1 and CDR2: SGHTA, FQGTGA. CDR3 length: 13 amino acids. Germline trimming cut 7 bases from V and 3 bases from J; bases unmatched to any gene: 3.

This clone was observed a handful of times. The chain recombines TRBV3-1 (or the pseudogene TRBV3-2) with TRBJ2-3, with TRBD1 identical over 7 bases. CDR3 length: 15 amino acids. Germline V gene data show CDR1 as LGHDT and CDR2 as YNNKEL (reference sequence). With 1 base clipped from V and 3 bases from J, the junction kept 4 bases outside the gene matches. CDR3 sequence (DNA): TGTGCCAGCAGCCAAGGAGGGGGCCATACAGATACGCAGTATTTT. Its translation: CASSQGGGHTDTQYF.

The chain is built from TRBV27 and TRBJ1-1; D gene uncertain. V lost 2 bases to trimming and J lost 3 bases, with 7 bases between them. CDR3 length: 13 amino acids. Germline-derived CDR1 and CDR2 are MNHEY and SMNVEV (reference sequence). The CDR3 here is CASSLDGYTEAFF. The CDR3 coding sequence is TGTGCCAGCAGTTTAGACGGGTACACTGAAGCTTTCTTT.

The sample holds a few counts of this clone. The chain links TRBV28 to TRBJ1-6; the match to TRBD1 covers 7 bases. In germline, CDR1 is MDHEN, CDR2 SYDVKM. The V segment lost 7 bases and the J segment 5 bases; nucleotides outside the gene matches: 5. The CDR3 spans 14 residues. The CDR3 loop reads CASIQGVDNSPLHF. The CDR3 DNA reads TGTGCCAGCATTCAGGGGGTAGATAATTCACCCCTCCACTTT.

This chain links TRBV30 with TRBJ1-2, with TRBD1 matching over 7 bases. Germline V gene data show CDR1 as GTSNPN and CDR2 as SVGIG (reference sequence). The CDR3 length is 16 residues. J was trimmed by 7 bases and V by 7 bases; bases with no gene match: 21. As DNA, the CDR3 is TGTGCCTCCGACGACCTGGAAGGGGGCGAGATGAGTGGCTACACCTTC. As protein: CASDDLEGGEMSGYTF.

The rearrangement uses TRBV29-1 and TRBJ1-2; maybe TRBD1 (5 bases). Germline-derived CDR1 and CDR2 are SQVTM and ANQGSEA. V was trimmed by 8 bases and J by 4 bases, leaving 14 bases between them. The CDR3 totals 12 residues. The CDR3 protein is CSTRDSGYGYTF. CDR3 nucleotides: TGCAGCACCAGGGACTCGGGCTATGGCTACACCTTC.

This clone was picked up a small number of times. The chain carries TRBV27 and TRBJ1-4; possible D gene TRBD1, 5 bases. The germline gives CDR1 MNHEY, CDR2 SMNVEV (reference sequence). The CDR3 has 12 amino acids. Trimming left V 7 bases short and J 10 bases short, with 13 bases between. The CDR3 is CASTRLGGKLFF. The CDR3, as DNA: TGTGCCAGCACCCGTTTGGGGGGAAAACTGTTTTTT. The full variable domain, completed using reference TRBV27 and TRBJ1-4, is EAQVTQNPRYLITVTGKKLTVTCSQNMNHEYMSWYRQDPGLGLRQIYYSMNVEVTDKGDVPEGYKVSRKEKRNFPLILESPSPNQTSLYFCASTRLGGKLFFGSGTQLSVL.

This CDR3 reads CASSYSGTGIYGYTF. DNA for the CDR3: TGTGCCAGCAGTTACTCCGGGACAGGGATCTATGGCTACACCTTC. This chain joins TRBV7-2 and TRBJ1-2; 9 bases are a match to TRBD1. With V trimmed by 6 bases and J by 4 bases, 9 bases remained unmatched. The CDR3 has 15 amino acids. CDR1 is SGHTA, CDR2 FQGNSA, per germline.

The chain joins TRBV2 to TRBJ1-2; 8 bases are a match to TRBD1. The length of the CDR3 is 15 residues. Trimming removed 3 bases from V and 3 bases from J; junction bases left unmatched: 6. Germline V gives CDR1 SNHLY, CDR2 FYNNEI. CDR3 region: CASSDPGTGYYGYTF. The CDR3 bases are TGTGCCAGCAGTGACCCCGGGACAGGATACTATGGCTACACCTTC.

This sequence joins TRBV6-5 and TRBJ2-7; 13 nucleotides agree with TRBD2. Trimming removed 6 bases from V and 4 bases from J; junction bases left unmatched: 3. From germline, CDR1 is MNHEY and CDR2 SVGAGI. This CDR3 has 14 amino acids. The CDR3, as DNA: TGTGCCAGCAGCCCGGGACTAGCGGGATACGAGCAGTACTTC. It encodes CASSPGLAGYEQYF.

The CDR3 reads CASSVGGRADEQYF. The CDR3 region has the DNA TGTGCCAGCAGCGTAGGGGGGCGCGCGGACGAGCAGTACTTC. The chain employs TRBV9 and TRBJ2-7, with D maybe TRBD1 (6 bases). The CDR3 has 14 residues. Germline CDR1 is SGDLS and CDR2 is YYNGEE. The germline V and J ends were trimmed by 0 bases and 5 bases, with 12 bases remaining between them.

The chain links TRBV11-2 to TRBJ1-4, with 9 bases identical to TRBD1. Germline V gene sequence: CDR1 SGHAT, CDR2 FQNNGV. V dropped 1 base and J dropped 7; count of bases not matched to a gene: 4. The CDR3 runs to 15 residues. CDR3 loop: CASSLVTGGIEKLFF. CDR3 DNA sequence: TGTGCCAGCAGCTTAGTGACAGGGGGTATTGAAAAACTGTTTTTT.

This clone appeared a few times. The chain couples TRBV5-4 to TRBJ1-1, with D maybe TRBD1 (5 bases). Per the germline V gene, CDR1 is SGHNT and CDR2 is YYREEE (reference sequence). Trimming left V 0 bases short and J 5 bases short, with 11 bases between. The CDR3 length is 14 residues. The DNA of the CDR3 is TGTGCCAGCAGCTTGGGTTCAGGGCATACTGAAGCTTTCTTT. Its translation is CASSLGSGHTEAFF.

This rearrangement joins TRBV5-1 to TRBJ2-1; TRBD2 matches at 12 bases. The J segment lost 1 base and the V segment lost 4 bases, leaving 6 bases of the junction unmatched. The CDR3 has 17 residues. Germline-derived CDR1 and CDR2 are SGHRS and YFSETQ. In DNA, the CDR3 is TGCGCCAGCAGCCCTCAAGGACTAGCGGGGTCCTACAATGAGCAGTTCTTC. Protein product: CASSPQGLAGSYNEQFF.

The chain employs TRBV30 and TRBJ1-1; 10 bases are shared with TRBD1. Trimming at V came to 7 bases and at J to 1 base, leaving 6 bases not matched to a gene. Germline assignment: CDR1 GTSNPN and CDR2 SVGIG (reference sequence). The CDR3 is 14 residues long. CDR3 sequence: CASMTGGTNTEAFF. CDR3 sequence (DNA): TGTGCCTCTATGACAGGGGGCACGAACACTGAAGCTTTCTTT.